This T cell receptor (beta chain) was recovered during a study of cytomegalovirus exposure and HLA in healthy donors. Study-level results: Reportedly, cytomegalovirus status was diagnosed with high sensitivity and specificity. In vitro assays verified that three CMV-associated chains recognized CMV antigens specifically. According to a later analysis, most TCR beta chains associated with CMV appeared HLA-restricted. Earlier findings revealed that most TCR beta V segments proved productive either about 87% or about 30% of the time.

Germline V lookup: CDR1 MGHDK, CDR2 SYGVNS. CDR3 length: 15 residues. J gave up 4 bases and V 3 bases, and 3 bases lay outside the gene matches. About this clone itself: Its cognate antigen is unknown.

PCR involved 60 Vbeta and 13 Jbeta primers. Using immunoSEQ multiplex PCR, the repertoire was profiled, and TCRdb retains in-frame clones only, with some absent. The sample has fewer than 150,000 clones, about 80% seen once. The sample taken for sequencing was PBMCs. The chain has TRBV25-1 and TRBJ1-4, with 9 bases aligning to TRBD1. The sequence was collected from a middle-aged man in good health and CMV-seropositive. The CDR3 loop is CASSEDRGYNEKLFF. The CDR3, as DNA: TGTGCCAGCAGTGAGGACAGGGGATATAATGAAAAACTGTTTTTT. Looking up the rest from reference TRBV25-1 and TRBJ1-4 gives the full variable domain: EADIYQTPRYLVIGTGKKITLECSQTMGHDKMYWYQQDPGMELHLIHYSYGVNSTEKGDLSSESTVSRIRTEHFPLTLESARPSHTSQYLCASSEDRGYNEKLFFGSGTQLSVL.